This is a list of T cell receptor beta chains from one sample in a study of blood T cell repertoires in COVID-19. Sequencing was performed with immunoSEQ multiplex PCR; in TCRdb, only in-frame clones are kept and a portion is missing. This repertoire shows some 380,000 clones, 80% to 90% found once; its top ten account for 1% to 1.5%. Source material: PBMCs or T cells enriched from blood (not recorded which). These receptors all stem from a man aged 25-45 years who had recovered from COVID-19. Each CDR3 is given with its conserved first and last residue. Each record gives: clone size, D gene, V gene, J gene, CDR3 DNA, CDR3 protein. The D gene is left open where the match is weak. Only some rows state a clone size, as once, few, many or a class for expanded clones.

clone size: NA
D gene: TRBD1
V gene: TRBV5-1
J gene: TRBJ1-5
CDR3 DNA: TGCGCCAGCAGCCTCGATCCACTGTCGTCGGGACAGTTCAATCAGCCCCAGCATTTT
CDR3 protein: CASSLDPLSSGQFNQPQHF

clone size: NA
D gene: NA
V gene: TRBV4-2
J gene: TRBJ2-4
CDR3 DNA: TGTGCCAGCAGCCAAGATTTCTGGATTGGGGGGGCCAAAAACATTCAGTACTTC
CDR3 protein: CASSQDFWIGGAKNIQYF

clone size: NA
D gene: NA
V gene: TRBV3-1/TRBV3-2
J gene: TRBJ1-1
CDR3 DNA: TGTGCCAGCAGCCAGGACTTACAGAACACTGAAGCTTTCTTT
CDR3 protein: CASSQDLQNTEAFF

clone size: once
D gene: TRBD1
V gene: TRBV7-9
J gene: TRBJ2-1
CDR3 DNA: TGTGCCAGCAGCCCCGGGACAGGGAGCTCCTACAATGAGCAGTTCTTC
CDR3 protein: CASSPGTGSSYNEQFF

clone size: NA
D gene: NA
V gene: TRBV5-8
J gene: TRBJ1-2
CDR3 DNA: TGTGCCAGCAGCTTGGTAGAAAACTATGGCTACACCTTC
CDR3 protein: CASSLVENYGYTF

clone size: NA
D gene: NA
V gene: TRBV18
J gene: TRBJ2-6
CDR3 DNA: TGTGCCAGCTCACCACCTACCAGGGGCTCCTCTGGGGCCAACGTCCTGACTTTC
CDR3 protein: CASSPPTRGSSGANVLTF

clone size: NA
D gene: NA
V gene: TRBV7-9
J gene: TRBJ2-7
CDR3 DNA: TGTGCCAGCAGCTTGGGACGGGGGTACGAGCAGTACTTC
CDR3 protein: CASSLGRGYEQYF

clone size: NA
D gene: NA
V gene: TRBV2
J gene: TRBJ1-3
CDR3 DNA: TGTGCCCCCGGAGGCAGGGGTGGAAACACCATATATTTT
CDR3 protein: CAPGGRGGNTIYF

clone size: NA
D gene: TRBD1
V gene: TRBV5-1
J gene: TRBJ1-2
CDR3 DNA: TGCGCCAGCAGACAGGGGGTAGAGGGCTACACCTTC
CDR3 protein: CASRQGVEGYTF

clone size: NA
D gene: NA
V gene: TRBV28
J gene: TRBJ1-2
CDR3 DNA: TGTGCCAGCACCCTTTCATTGAGCTATGGCTACACCTTC
CDR3 protein: CASTLSLSYGYTF

clone size: NA
D gene: NA
V gene: TRBV11-2
J gene: TRBJ2-7
CDR3 DNA: TGTGCCAGCAGTCTGTCCGGGAACTCCTACGAGCAGTACTTC
CDR3 protein: CASSLSGNSYEQYF

clone size: few
D gene: NA
V gene: TRBV7-8
J gene: TRBJ1-4
CDR3 DNA: TGTGCCAGCAGCTTAGGGACGGCGGGTGAAAAACTGTTTTTT
CDR3 protein: CASSLGTAGEKLFF

clone size: NA
D gene: NA
V gene: TRBV7-9
J gene: TRBJ1-3
CDR3 DNA: TGTGCCAGCAGCTCGACTGAGAGCGGAAACACCATATATTTT
CDR3 protein: CASSSTESGNTIYF

clone size: NA
D gene: NA
V gene: TRBV6-5
J gene: TRBJ1-3
CDR3 DNA: TGTGCCAGCAGTACAACAGGCCACTCTGGAAACACCATATATTTT
CDR3 protein: CASSTTGHSGNTIYF

clone size: NA
D gene: NA
V gene: TRBV3-1/TRBV3-2
J gene: TRBJ1-1
CDR3 DNA: TGTGCCAGCAGCCAAGACCCAGGGTTGAAAGCTTTCTTT
CDR3 protein: CASSQDPGLKAFF

clone size: NA
D gene: NA
V gene: TRBV6-1
J gene: TRBJ2-7
CDR3 DNA: TGTGCCAGCAGTGAATCGGGGAGCTACGAGCAGTACTTC
CDR3 protein: CASSESGSYEQYF

clone size: NA
D gene: NA
V gene: TRBV2
J gene: TRBJ2-1
CDR3 DNA: TGTGCCAGAGGACAGCCGGACAATGAGCAGTTCTTC
CDR3 protein: CARGQPDNEQFF

clone size: NA
D gene: NA
V gene: TRBV4-1
J gene: TRBJ1-5
CDR3 DNA: TGCGCCAGCAGCCAAGATAGAGCAAAACTCCAGCATTTT
CDR3 protein: CASSQDRAKLQHF

clone size: NA
D gene: NA
V gene: TRBV6-6
J gene: TRBJ2-6
CDR3 DNA: TGTGCCAGCAGTCATCCGGGACTGAAATCCTCTGGGGCCAACGTCCTGACTTTC
CDR3 protein: CASSHPGLKSSGANVLTF

clone size: NA
D gene: NA
V gene: TRBV6-1
J gene: TRBJ1-2
CDR3 DNA: TGTGCCAGCAGTGACGGGGGGGCGAGTGGCTACACCTTC
CDR3 protein: CASSDGGASGYTF

clone size: NA
D gene: NA
V gene: TRBV15
J gene: TRBJ2-3
CDR3 DNA: TGTGCCACCAGCGTCGGAACAGGCACAGATACGCAGTATTTT
CDR3 protein: CATSVGTGTDTQYF

clone size: NA
D gene: TRBD1
V gene: TRBV19
J gene: TRBJ2-2
CDR3 DNA: TGTGCCAGCGGATTTCCCGGGACAGGGAACACCGGGGAGCTGTTTTTT
CDR3 protein: CASGFPGTGNTGELFF

clone size: NA
D gene: TRBD1
V gene: TRBV6-5
J gene: TRBJ2-1
CDR3 DNA: TGTGCCAGCAGTTACTCGACAGGGGGTGGGCACAATGAGCAGTTCTTC
CDR3 protein: CASSYSTGGGHNEQFF

clone size: NA
D gene: TRBD1
V gene: TRBV18
J gene: TRBJ1-2
CDR3 DNA: TGTGCCAGCTCATCTAACCCCGGGACAGGGGTTGGTGGCTACACCTTC
CDR3 protein: CASSSNPGTGVGGYTF

clone size: NA
D gene: NA
V gene: TRBV10-3
J gene: TRBJ1-1
CDR3 DNA: TGTGCCATCAGTGAGCGTGCGGGGACCGTGAACACTGAAGCTTTCTTT
CDR3 protein: CAISERAGTVNTEAFF

clone size: NA
D gene: TRBD1
V gene: TRBV12-3/TRBV12-4
J gene: TRBJ1-1
CDR3 DNA: TGTGCCAGCAGGGTACAGGGGTTAGCTTTCTTT
CDR3 protein: CASRVQGLAFF

clone size: NA
D gene: NA
V gene: TRBV5-1
J gene: TRBJ2-3
CDR3 DNA: TGCGCCAGCACAGGGATGGGGTCTAGCACAGATACGCAGTATTTT
CDR3 protein: CASTGMGSSTDTQYF

clone size: NA
D gene: NA
V gene: TRBV4-1
J gene: TRBJ1-6
CDR3 DNA: TGCGCCAGCAGCCGAGACGGGGGCTATAATTCACCCCTCCACTTT
CDR3 protein: CASSRDGGYNSPLHF

clone size: NA
D gene: NA
V gene: TRBV12-5
J gene: TRBJ1-5
CDR3 DNA: TGTGCTAGTGGTTTGGTACTTACAGGGCGGCAGCCCCAGCATTTT
CDR3 protein: CASGLVLTGRQPQHF